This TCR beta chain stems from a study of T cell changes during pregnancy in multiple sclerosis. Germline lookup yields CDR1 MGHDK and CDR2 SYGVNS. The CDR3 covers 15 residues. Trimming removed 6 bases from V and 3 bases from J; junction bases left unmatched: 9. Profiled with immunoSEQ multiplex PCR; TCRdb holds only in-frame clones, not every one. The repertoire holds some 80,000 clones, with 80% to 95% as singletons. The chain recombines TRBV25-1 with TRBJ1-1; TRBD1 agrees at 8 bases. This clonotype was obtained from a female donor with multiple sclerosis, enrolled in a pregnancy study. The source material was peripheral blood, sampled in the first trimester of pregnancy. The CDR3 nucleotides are TGTGCCAGCAGACAGACAGGGGCGTCCGACACTGAAGCTTTCTTT. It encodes CASRQTGASDTEAFF. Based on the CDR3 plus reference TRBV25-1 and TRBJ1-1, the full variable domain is EADIYQTPRYLVIGTGKKITLECSQTMGHDKMYWYQQDPGMELHLIHYSYGVNSTEKGDLSSESTVSRIRTEHFPLTLESARPSHTSQYLCASRQTGASDTEAFFGQGTRLTVV.